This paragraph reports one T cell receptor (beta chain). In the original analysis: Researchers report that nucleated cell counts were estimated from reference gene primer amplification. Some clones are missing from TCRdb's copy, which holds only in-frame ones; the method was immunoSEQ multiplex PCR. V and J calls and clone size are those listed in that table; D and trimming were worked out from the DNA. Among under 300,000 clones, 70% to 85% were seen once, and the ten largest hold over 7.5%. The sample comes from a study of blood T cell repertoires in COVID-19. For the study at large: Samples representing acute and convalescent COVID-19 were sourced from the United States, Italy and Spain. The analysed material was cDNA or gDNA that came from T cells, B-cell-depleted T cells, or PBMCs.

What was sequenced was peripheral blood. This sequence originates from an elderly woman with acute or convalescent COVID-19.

This chain's CDR3 is CASSLNSDNEKLFF. The CDR3 DNA reads as TGCGCCAGCAGCTTAAACAGTGATAATGAAAAACTGTTTTTT. The J gene is TRBJ1-4, the V gene TRBV5-1; no definite D call. Germline-derived CDR1 and CDR2 are SGHRS and YFSETQ. The CDR3 loop spans 14 amino acids. The ends were cut back, 2 bases at V and 4 bases at J, with 9 bases in the middle.